What follows are 12 T cell receptor beta chains derived from one specimen sequenced in a study of beta chain features in type 1 diabetes. Overall study findings and caveats: A moderate, significant TCRB CDR3 shortening appeared in type 1 diabetes across four CD4+ subsets.

The antigens these receptors bind are not known. The sequenced template was cDNA made from the entire isolated RNA. The protocol was immunoSEQ multiplex PCR, while the TCRdb copy is restricted to in-frame clones and leaves out a portion. The sample carries 25,000 to 30,000 clones, 49% recorded once. The sample consisted of stem cell memory CD4+ T cells from blood. These receptors came from a man aged 25 to 40 with type 1 diabetes.

The chain uses TRBV27 and TRBJ1-5; D ambiguous. Germline assignment: CDR1 MNHEY and CDR2 SMNVEV (reference sequence). V lost 3 bases to trimming and J lost 0 bases, with 9 bases between them. The CDR3 totals 15 residues. The CDR3 sequence is CASSFQAYSNQPQHF. The CDR3 bases are TGTGCCAGCAGTTTTCAGGCTTATAGCAATCAGCCCCAGCATTTT.

The chain has TRBV19 and TRBJ1-1, with D possibly TRBD1 on 6 matching bases. V gave up 6 bases and J gave up 7 bases, with 12 bases separating them. Per the germline V gene, CDR1 is LNHDA and CDR2 is SQIVND (reference sequence). This CDR3 is 12 amino acids long. The CDR3 loop is CASRLQGREAFF. CDR3 nucleotides: TGTGCCAGTAGATTACAGGGCCGTGAAGCTTTCTTT.

The rearrangement uses TRBV19 and TRBJ2-2; weak D call: TRBD1 (6 bases). Germline values: CDR1 LNHDA, CDR2 SQIVND (reference sequence). The CDR3 extends over 17 amino acids. V lost 3 bases to trimming and J lost 0 bases, with 14 bases between them. The CDR3 sequence: CASSMKRTAANTGELFF. The CDR3 DNA is TGTGCCAGTAGTATGAAACGGACAGCCGCGAACACCGGGGAGCTGTTTTTT.

This clone was observed a few times. The chain uses TRBV2 and TRBJ2-2; 10 nucleotides agree with TRBD1. The CDR3 consists of 15 residues. CDR1 is SNHLY, CDR2 FYNNEI, per germline. V was clipped by 10 bases and J by 3 bases; unmatched bases: 8. As DNA, the CDR3 is TGTGCCACCGGAAAGGGACAGGGGCACACCGGGGAGCTGTTTTTT. It codes for CATGKGQGHTGELFF.

J is TRBJ2-3 and V is TRBV5-1, with 8 positions matching TRBD2. CDR3 length: 17 residues. Germline lookup yields CDR1 SGHRS and CDR2 YFSETQ. V lost 5 bases and J lost 6; bases outside the gene matches: 17. The CDR3 nucleotides are TGCGCCAGCAGGATTCGGGTAGCGGGGACCCTAAGGGATACGCAGTATTTT. Translated, it gives CASRIRVAGTLRDTQYF.

The rearrangement joins TRBV5-4 to TRBJ2-5; tentatively, D is TRBD1 (6 bases). The CDR3 loop spans 14 amino acids. V dropped 3 bases and J dropped 0 bases, with 9 bases sitting between them. Germline V gives CDR1 SGHNT, CDR2 YYREEE (reference sequence). The CDR3 sequence: CASSSGTHQETQYF. CDR3 sequence (DNA): TGTGCCAGCAGCTCCGGGACACACCAAGAGACCCAGTACTTC. Looking up the rest from reference TRBV5-4 and TRBJ2-5 gives the full variable domain: ETGVTQSPTHLIKTRGQQVTLRCSSQSGHNTVSWYQQALGQGPQFIFQYYREEENGRGNFPPRFSGLQFPNYSSELNVNALELDDSALYLCASSSGTHQETQYFGPGTRLLVL.

The chain couples TRBV5-1 to TRBJ2-7, with TRBD1 identical over 12 bases. The CDR3 has 15 residues. Germline CDR1 reads SGHRS; CDR2 reads YFSETQ. Losses at the gene ends were 0 bases for V and 4 bases for J; bases not matched to a gene: 2. The CDR3 DNA sequence: TGCGCCAGCAGCTTGGGGGGACAGGGGGCTTACGAGCAGTACTTC. This encodes CASSLGGQGAYEQYF. Complete variable domain (other parts from reference TRBV5-1 and TRBJ2-7): KAGVTQTPRYLIKTRGQQVTLSCSPISGHRSVSWYQQTPGQGLQFLFEYFSETQRNKGNFPGRFSGRQFSNSRSEMNVSTLELGDSALYLCASSLGGQGAYEQYFGPGTRLTVT.

This rearrangement joins TRBV4-1 to TRBJ1-4, with 7 positions matching TRBD1. Trimming at V came to 0 bases and at J to 4 bases, leaving 5 bases not matched to a gene. Germline V CDR1 and CDR2: MGHRA, YSYEKL. This CDR3 comprises 16 residues. CDR3: CASSQDRRQGNEKLFF. CDR3 bases: TGCGCCAGCAGCCAAGATCGGCGACAGGGTAATGAAAAACTGTTTTTT.

The chain employs TRBV5-4 and TRBJ2-3, with 8 bases lining up with TRBD2. Per the germline V gene, CDR1 is SGHNT and CDR2 is YYREEE (reference sequence). The CDR3 is 17 amino acids. J was trimmed by 1 base and V by 0 bases; bases with no gene match: 7. Here the CDR3 DNA reads TGTGCCAGCAGCTTGGCATTAGCGGGGACGGGCACAGATACGCAGTATTTT. Its translation: CASSLALAGTGTDTQYF. The complete variable domain, with remaining parts taken from reference TRBV5-4 and TRBJ2-3, reads ETGVTQSPTHLIKTRGQQVTLRCSSQSGHNTVSWYQQALGQGPQFIFQYYREEENGRGNFPPRFSGLQFPNYSSELNVNALELDDSALYLCASSLALAGTGTDTQYFGPGTRLTVL.

The rearrangement joins TRBV7-2 to TRBJ2-1, with D tentatively TRBD2 (6 bases). The germline V and J ends were trimmed by 2 bases and 15 bases, with 20 bases remaining between them. Germline-derived CDR1 and CDR2 are SGHTA and FQGNSA. The CDR3 is made up of 14 amino acids. CDR3 protein: CASSLRTRGTDGFF. CDR3 sequence (DNA): TGTGCCAGCAGCTTAAGGACGCGGGGCACCGATGGGTTCTTC.

This chain joins TRBV7-8 and TRBJ2-3; 8 bases fit TRBD2. Trimming at V came to 0 bases and at J to 3 bases, leaving 2 bases not matched to a gene. Germline CDR1 is SGHVS and CDR2 is FQNEAQ. The CDR3 sequence is 15 residues long. CDR3 nucleotides: TGTGCCAGCAGCTTAGCGGGACTAGTTACAGATACGCAGTATTTT. It translates to CASSLAGLVTDTQYF.

The V call is TRBV16, the J call TRBJ1-2, with no clear D. The V end lost 0 bases, the J end lost 5 bases, and 10 bases lay between the germline ends. Germline V gene sequence: CDR1 KGHSY, CDR2 FQNENV. This CDR3 is built from 14 residues. The CDR3 loop is CASSQSEGGYGYTF. CDR3 sequence (DNA): TGTGCCAGCAGCCAATCGGAGGGAGGATATGGCTACACCTTC. The variable domain in full, with the rest retrieved from reference TRBV16 and TRBJ1-2, is GEEVAQTPKHLVRGEGQKAKLYCAPIKGHSYVFWYQQVLKNEFKFLISFQNENVFDETGMPKERFSAKCLPNSPCSLEIQATKLEDSAVYFCASSQSEGGYGYTFGSGTRLTVV.